One and the same sample provided the 3 T cell receptor beta chains below, sequenced in a study of cytomegalovirus exposure and HLA in healthy donors. The PCR had 60 Vbeta and 13 Jbeta primers. Profiled with immunoSEQ multiplex PCR; TCRdb holds only in-frame clones, not every one. The table lists approximately 120,000 clones, more than 75% of them singletons, with less than 15% in the top ten. Material: PBMCs. The receptors were sampled from a woman aged 55-70 years in good health and CMV-seropositive.

The chain uses TRBV10-3 and TRBJ2-1, with 11 bases identical to TRBD2. With 6 bases clipped from V and 7 bases from J, the junction kept 11 bases outside the gene matches. This CDR3 is built from 16 residues. From germline, CDR1 is ENHRY and CDR2 SYGVKD. CDR3 DNA sequence: TGTGCCATCAGCCAACTAGCGGGGGAGGTCTGGAATGAGCAGTTCTTC. Protein sequence: CAISQLAGEVWNEQFF.

The chain employs TRBV5-4 and TRBJ2-3; 7 bases are shared with TRBD2. CDR1 is SGHNT and CDR2 is YYREEE in the germline V gene (reference sequence). Trimming took 4 bases from V and 7 from J; bases not matched to a gene: 18. This CDR3 is built from 17 residues. CDR3 DNA: TGTGCCAGCAGCCCGGAGAGGAGGCGAGCGGGGTTGTATACGCAGTATTTT. Amino acid sequence: CASSPERRRAGLYTQYF.

The V gene is TRBV5-4, the J gene TRBJ2-7, with D perhaps matching TRBD1 (6 bases). Trimming left V 4 bases short and J 7 bases short, with 12 bases between. This CDR3 comprises 12 residues. Germline V gene data show CDR1 as SGHNT and CDR2 as YYREEE (reference sequence). The CDR3 region is CASSPTRGEQYF. As DNA, the CDR3 is TGTGCCAGCAGCCCTACCAGGGGAGAGCAGTACTTC.